A selection of T cell receptor beta chains follows, all from one sample in a study of blood T cells in healthy people across ages. TCRdb fed the 5' RACE reads into MiXCR, producing one record per CDR3 protein. The sample holds about 800,000 distinct CDR3 sequences; 55% to 75% are singletons and the top ten take 20% to 25%. Material: blood. These receptors were obtained from a young man in good health. Each CDR3 is given without its conserved first and last residue. The order of the fields is J gene, V gene, CDR3 protein.

J: TRBJ2-1; V: TRBV7-2; CDR3: ASSLVAGGRYNEQF
J: TRBJ2-1; V: TRBV10-3; CDR3: AIDEGRTSGRIEQF
J: TRBJ2-5; V: TRBV6-6; CDR3: ASLDRQETQY
J: TRBJ1-1; V: TRBV12-3/TRBV12-4; CDR3: ASRGRDRGNSLYTEAF
J: TRBJ2-7; V: TRBV21-1; CDR3: ASTTISAGQPYEQY
J: TRBJ2-1; V: TRBV6-4; CDR3: ASSDRLSRLAGGLDEQF
J: TRBJ2-3; V: TRBV28; CDR3: ASSPTSGLTDTQY
J: TRBJ1-4; V: TRBV29-1; CDR3: SVLGTNEKLF
J: TRBJ1-2; V: TRBV9; CDR3: ASSVDSGVSYGYT
J: TRBJ1-1; V: TRBV10-3; CDR3: AISSDREGGTEAF
J: TRBJ2-1; V: TRBV5-6; CDR3: ASSFYSSYNEQF
J: TRBJ2-1; V: TRBV6-5; CDR3: ASSLWYRTGSSEQF
J: TRBJ2-7; V: TRBV6-6; CDR3: ASRGTSGDSYEQY
J: TRBJ2-1; V: TRBV20-1; CDR3: SARMGGSYNEQF
J: .; V: TRBV14; CDR3: ASSQTKSDYEQY
J: TRBJ2-3; V: TRBV12-3/TRBV12-4; CDR3: ASSFGGTGSTDTQY
J: TRBJ2-7; V: TRBV4-3; CDR3: ASSQAGTSGEQY
J: TRBJ1-1; V: TRBV7-2; CDR3: ASSAGQGRENTEAF
J: TRBJ2-7; V: TRBV15; CDR3: ATSRTSGRLYEQY
J: TRBJ1-6; V: TRBV20-1; CDR3: SATALSSYNSPLH
J: TRBJ2-3; V: TRBV9; CDR3: ASSPYSEALDTQY
J: TRBJ2-1; V: TRBV9; CDR3: ASSVVNSGYNEQF
J: TRBJ1-2; V: TRBV2; CDR3: AGIDQNAYGYT
J: TRBJ2-6; V: TRBV28; CDR3: ASSLPGFGVSGANVLT
J: TRBJ2-1; V: TRBV3-1; CDR3: ASSQGPLLHVEQF
J: TRBJ2-3; V: TRBV28; CDR3: ASSHQGLAGTDTQY
J: TRBJ2-5; V: TRBV15; CDR3: ATSRAKTQY
J: TRBJ2-7; V: TRBV12-5; CDR3: ASGLYQTEQY
J: TRBJ2-3; V: TRBV5-1; CDR3: ASSPSAGGVADTQY
J: TRBJ2-7; V: TRBV2; CDR3: ATQNPYEQY
J: TRBJ1-5; V: TRBV20-1; CDR3: SARLPGDGNQPQH
J: TRBJ2-7; V: TRBV20-1; CDR3: SAHNPTSSYEQY
J: TRBJ2-1; V: TRBV29-1; CDR3: SGFRDNEQF
J: .; V: TRBV15; CDR3: ATRTSDYYEQY
J: TRBJ1-2; V: TRBV11-2; CDR3: ASSLNLGETKIYGYT
J: TRBJ2-7; V: TRBV3-1; CDR3: ASSSRTSGTYEQY
J: TRBJ2-2; V: TRBV3-1; CDR3: ASSQTRGGELF
J: TRBJ1-5; V: TRBV7-6; CDR3: ASSLALGGPQH
J: TRBJ2-3; V: TRBV20-1; CDR3: SARGAGDITDTQY
J: TRBJ2-7; V: TRBV11-2; CDR3: ASSFSGAGCEQY
J: TRBJ1-2; V: TRBV29-1; CDR3: SVREGTSGYT
J: TRBJ2-1; V: TRBV4-3; CDR3: ASSQVTSGRNEQF
J: TRBJ2-7; V: TRBV29-1; CDR3: SVAGPSSYEQY
J: TRBJ2-7; V: TRBV7-9; CDR3: ASSKRTGFVEQY
J: TRBJ2-1; V: TRBV5-1; CDR3: ASSRTAGNEQF
J: TRBJ1-1; V: TRBV7-9; CDR3: ASSFNIEAF
J: TRBJ2-3; V: TRBV28; CDR3: ASGRGPGTDTQY
J: TRBJ2-1; V: TRBV15; CDR3: ATSRDYKREQF
J: TRBJ1-4; V: TRBV6-6; CDR3: ASHNDRNEKLF
J: TRBJ2-7; V: TRBV29-1; CDR3: SVVRGTSGSPHEQY
J: TRBJ2-7; V: TRBV7-2; CDR3: ASSPGPGGEQY
J: TRBJ2-7; V: TRBV15; CDR3: ATSRQEGYEQY
J: TRBJ1-4; V: TRBV7-2; CDR3: ASSSRPGTTNEKLF
J: TRBJ1-2; V: TRBV14; CDR3: ASSQANRHYGYT
J: TRBJ2-7; V: TRBV13; CDR3: ASSSIPHEQY
J: TRBJ2-3; V: TRBV5-1; CDR3: ASSLGQAVDTQY